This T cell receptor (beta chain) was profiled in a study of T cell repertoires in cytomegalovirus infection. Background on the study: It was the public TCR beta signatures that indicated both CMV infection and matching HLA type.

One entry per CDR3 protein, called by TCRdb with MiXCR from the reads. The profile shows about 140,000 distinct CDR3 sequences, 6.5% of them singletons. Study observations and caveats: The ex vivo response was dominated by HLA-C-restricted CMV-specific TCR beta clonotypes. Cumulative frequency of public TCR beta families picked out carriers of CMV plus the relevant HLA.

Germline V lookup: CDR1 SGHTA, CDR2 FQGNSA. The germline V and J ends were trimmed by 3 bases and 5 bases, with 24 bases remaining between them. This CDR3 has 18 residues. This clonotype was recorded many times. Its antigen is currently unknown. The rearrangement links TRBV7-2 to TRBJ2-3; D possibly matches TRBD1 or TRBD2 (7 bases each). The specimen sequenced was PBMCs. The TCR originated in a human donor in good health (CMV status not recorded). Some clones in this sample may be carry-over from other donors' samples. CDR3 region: CASSFQPGGGGQRDTQYF. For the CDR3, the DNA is TGTGCCAGCAGCTTCCAACCAGGGGGGGGGGGGCAGAGAGATACGCAGTATTTT.